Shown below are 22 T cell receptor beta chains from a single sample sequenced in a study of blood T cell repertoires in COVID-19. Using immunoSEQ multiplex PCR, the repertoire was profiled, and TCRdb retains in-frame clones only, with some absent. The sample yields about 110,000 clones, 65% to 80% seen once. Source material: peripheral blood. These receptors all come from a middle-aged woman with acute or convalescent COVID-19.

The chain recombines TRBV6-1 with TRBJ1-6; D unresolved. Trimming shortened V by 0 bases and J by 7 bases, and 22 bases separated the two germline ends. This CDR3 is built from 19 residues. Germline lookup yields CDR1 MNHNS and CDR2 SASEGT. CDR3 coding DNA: TGTGCCAGCAGTGAAGCGGGAAGCGGGTCTTCAAGGGCCAATTCACCCCTCCACTTT. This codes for CASSEAGSGSSRANSPLHF.

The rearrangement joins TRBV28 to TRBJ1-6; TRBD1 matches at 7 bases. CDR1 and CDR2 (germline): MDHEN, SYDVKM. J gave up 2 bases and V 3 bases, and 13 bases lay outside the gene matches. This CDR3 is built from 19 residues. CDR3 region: CASSFFPRGTFPYNSPLHF. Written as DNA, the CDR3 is TGTGCCAGCAGTTTCTTTCCCAGGGGGACCTTCCCCTATAATTCACCCCTCCACTTT.

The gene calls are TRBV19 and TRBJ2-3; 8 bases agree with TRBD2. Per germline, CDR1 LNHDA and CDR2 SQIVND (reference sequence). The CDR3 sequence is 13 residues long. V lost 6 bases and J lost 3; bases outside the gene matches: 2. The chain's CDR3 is CASSGGETDTQYF. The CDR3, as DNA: TGTGCCAGTAGCGGGGGGGAAACAGATACGCAGTATTTT.

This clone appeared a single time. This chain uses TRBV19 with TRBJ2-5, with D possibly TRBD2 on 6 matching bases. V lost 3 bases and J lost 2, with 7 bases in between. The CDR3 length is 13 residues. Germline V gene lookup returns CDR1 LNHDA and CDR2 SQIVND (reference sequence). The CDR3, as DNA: TGTGCCAGTAGTATGGGAGGTCAAGAGACCCAGTACTTC. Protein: CASSMGGQETQYF.

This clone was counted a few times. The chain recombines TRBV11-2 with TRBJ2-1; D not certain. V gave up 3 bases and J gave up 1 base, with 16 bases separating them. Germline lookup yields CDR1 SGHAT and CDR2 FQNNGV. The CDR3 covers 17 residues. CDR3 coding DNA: TGTGCCAGCAGCTTGAGTACTCGAACCCCATCCTACAATGAGCAGTTCTTC. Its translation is CASSLSTRTPSYNEQFF.

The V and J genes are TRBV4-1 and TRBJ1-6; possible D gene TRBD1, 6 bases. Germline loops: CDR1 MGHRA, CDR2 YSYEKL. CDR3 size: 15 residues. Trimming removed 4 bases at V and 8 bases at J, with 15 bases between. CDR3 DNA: TGCGCCAGCAGCCGAGGTAACAGGGACGATTCACCCCTCCACTTT. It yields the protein CASSRGNRDDSPLHF.

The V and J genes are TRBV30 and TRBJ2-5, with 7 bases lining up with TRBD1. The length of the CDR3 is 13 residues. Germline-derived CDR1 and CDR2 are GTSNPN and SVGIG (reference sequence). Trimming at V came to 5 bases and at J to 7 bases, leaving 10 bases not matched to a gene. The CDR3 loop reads CAWGRDSQATQYF. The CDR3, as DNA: TGTGCCTGGGGCCGGGACAGCCAGGCGACCCAGTACTTC.

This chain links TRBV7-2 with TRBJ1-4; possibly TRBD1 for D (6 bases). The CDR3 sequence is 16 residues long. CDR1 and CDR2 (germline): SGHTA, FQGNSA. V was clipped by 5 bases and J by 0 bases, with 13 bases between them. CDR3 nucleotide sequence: TGTGCCAGCAGCGTATCAGGGGCCGCAACTAATGAAAAACTGTTTTTT. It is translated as CASSVSGAATNEKLFF.

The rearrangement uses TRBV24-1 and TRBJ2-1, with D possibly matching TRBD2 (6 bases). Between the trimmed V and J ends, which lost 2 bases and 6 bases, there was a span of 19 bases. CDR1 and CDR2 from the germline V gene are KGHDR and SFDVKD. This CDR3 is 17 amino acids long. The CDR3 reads CATSDSAVGGVGNEQFF. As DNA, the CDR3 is TGTGCCACCAGTGATTCGGCTGTTGGAGGGGTCGGCAATGAGCAGTTCTTC.

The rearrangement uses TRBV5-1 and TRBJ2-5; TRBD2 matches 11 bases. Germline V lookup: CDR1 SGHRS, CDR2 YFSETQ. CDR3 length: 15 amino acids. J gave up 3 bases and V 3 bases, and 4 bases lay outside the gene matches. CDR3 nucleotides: TGCGCCAGCAGCTATACTAGCGGGGGAGAAGAGACCCAGTACTTC. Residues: CASSYTSGGEETQYF. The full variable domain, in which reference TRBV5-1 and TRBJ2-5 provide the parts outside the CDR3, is KAGVTQTPRYLIKTRGQQVTLSCSPISGHRSVSWYQQTPGQGLQFLFEYFSETQRNKGNFPGRFSGRQFSNSRSEMNVSTLELGDSALYLCASSYTSGGEETQYFGPGTRLLVL.

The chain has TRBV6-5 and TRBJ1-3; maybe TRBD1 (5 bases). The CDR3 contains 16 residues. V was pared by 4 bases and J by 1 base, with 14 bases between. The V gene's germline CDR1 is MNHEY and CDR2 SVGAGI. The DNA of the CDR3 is TGTGCCAGCAGTTCAAGGGGATTCAGGTCTGGAAACACCATATATTTT. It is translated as CASSSRGFRSGNTIYF.

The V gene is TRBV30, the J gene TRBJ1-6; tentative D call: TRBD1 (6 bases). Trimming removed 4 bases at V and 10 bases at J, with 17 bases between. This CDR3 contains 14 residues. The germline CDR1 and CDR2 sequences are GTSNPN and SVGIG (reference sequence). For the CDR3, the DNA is TGTGCCTGGAACCGTTACAGGGAAGGCTCACCCCTCCACTTT. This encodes CAWNRYREGSPLHF.

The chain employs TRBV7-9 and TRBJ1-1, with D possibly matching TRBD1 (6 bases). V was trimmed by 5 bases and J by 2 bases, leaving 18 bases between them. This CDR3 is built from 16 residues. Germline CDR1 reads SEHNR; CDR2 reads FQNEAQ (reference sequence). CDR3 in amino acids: CASSPIDTGRNTEAFF. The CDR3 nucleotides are TGTGCCAGCAGCCCTATCGACACAGGGAGAAACACTGAAGCTTTCTTT. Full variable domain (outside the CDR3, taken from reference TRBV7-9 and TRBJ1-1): DTGVSQNPRHKITKRGQNVTFRCDPISEHNRLYWYRQTLGQGPEFLTYFQNEAQLEKSRLLSDRFSAERPKGSFSTLEIQRTEQGDSAMYLCASSPIDTGRNTEAFFGQGTRLTVV.

The CDR3 spells CASSVGIGEETQYF. CDR3 in DNA: TGTGCCAGCAGCGTAGGAATAGGGGAAGAGACCCAGTACTTC. The chain employs TRBV9 and TRBJ2-5; weak D call: TRBD1 (5 bases). V was pared by 0 bases and J by 3 bases, with 9 bases between. The germline gives CDR1 SGDLS, CDR2 YYNGEE. The CDR3 extends over 14 amino acids.

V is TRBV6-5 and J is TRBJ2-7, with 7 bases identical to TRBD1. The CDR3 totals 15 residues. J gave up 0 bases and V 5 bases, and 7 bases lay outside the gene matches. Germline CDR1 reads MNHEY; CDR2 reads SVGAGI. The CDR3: CASSPRQGTSYEQYF. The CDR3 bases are TGTGCCAGCAGTCCTCGACAGGGAACCTCCTACGAGCAGTACTTC.

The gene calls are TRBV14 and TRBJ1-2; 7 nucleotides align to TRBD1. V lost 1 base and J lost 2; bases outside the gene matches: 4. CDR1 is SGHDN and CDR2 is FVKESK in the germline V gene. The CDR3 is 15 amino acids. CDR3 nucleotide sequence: TGTGCCAGCAGCCAAGTAGCAGGGGGGAACTATGGCTACACCTTC. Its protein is CASSQVAGGNYGYTF.

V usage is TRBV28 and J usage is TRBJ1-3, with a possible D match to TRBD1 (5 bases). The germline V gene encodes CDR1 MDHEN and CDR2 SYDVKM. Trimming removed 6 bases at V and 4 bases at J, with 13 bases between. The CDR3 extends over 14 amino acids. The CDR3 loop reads CASSGRGLGNTIYF. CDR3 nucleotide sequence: TGTGCCAGCAGCGGCCGGGGACTGGGAAACACCATATATTTT.

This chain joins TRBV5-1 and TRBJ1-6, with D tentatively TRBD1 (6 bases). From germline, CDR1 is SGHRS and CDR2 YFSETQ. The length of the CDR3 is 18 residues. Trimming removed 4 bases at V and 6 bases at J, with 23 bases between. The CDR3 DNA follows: TGCGCCAGCAGCACCGGGGCGGGGGCCGGGGCGAGTAATTCACCCCTCCACTTT. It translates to CASSTGAGAGASNSPLHF.

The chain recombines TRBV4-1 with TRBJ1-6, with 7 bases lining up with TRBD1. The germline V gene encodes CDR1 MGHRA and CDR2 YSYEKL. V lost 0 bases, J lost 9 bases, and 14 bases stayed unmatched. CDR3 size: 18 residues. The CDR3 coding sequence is TGCGCCAGCAGCCAAGAAGGGGGTGCAGGGGGTCATGGTTCACCCCTCCACTTT. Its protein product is CASSQEGGAGGHGSPLHF.

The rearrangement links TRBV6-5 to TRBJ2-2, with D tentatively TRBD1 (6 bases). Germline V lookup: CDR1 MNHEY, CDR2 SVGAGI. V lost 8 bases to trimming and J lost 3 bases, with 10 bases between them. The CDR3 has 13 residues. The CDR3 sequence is CASQQGYTGELFF. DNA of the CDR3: TGTGCCAGCCAACAGGGATACACCGGGGAGCTGTTTTTT.

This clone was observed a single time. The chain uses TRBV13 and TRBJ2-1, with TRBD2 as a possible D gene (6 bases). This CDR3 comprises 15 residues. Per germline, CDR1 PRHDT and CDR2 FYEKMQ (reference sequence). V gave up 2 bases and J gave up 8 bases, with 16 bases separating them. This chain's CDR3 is CASSLKRAGLHEQFF. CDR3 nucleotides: TGTGCCAGCAGCTTAAAGCGGGCAGGGCTCCATGAGCAGTTCTTC.

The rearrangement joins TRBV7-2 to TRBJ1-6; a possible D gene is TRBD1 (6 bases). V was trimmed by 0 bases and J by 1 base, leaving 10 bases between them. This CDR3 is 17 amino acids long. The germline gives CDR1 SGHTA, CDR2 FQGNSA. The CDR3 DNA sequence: TGTGCCAGCAGCTTAGCCCCCAGGGGTTCCTATAATTCACCCCTCCACTTT. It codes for CASSLAPRGSYNSPLHF.